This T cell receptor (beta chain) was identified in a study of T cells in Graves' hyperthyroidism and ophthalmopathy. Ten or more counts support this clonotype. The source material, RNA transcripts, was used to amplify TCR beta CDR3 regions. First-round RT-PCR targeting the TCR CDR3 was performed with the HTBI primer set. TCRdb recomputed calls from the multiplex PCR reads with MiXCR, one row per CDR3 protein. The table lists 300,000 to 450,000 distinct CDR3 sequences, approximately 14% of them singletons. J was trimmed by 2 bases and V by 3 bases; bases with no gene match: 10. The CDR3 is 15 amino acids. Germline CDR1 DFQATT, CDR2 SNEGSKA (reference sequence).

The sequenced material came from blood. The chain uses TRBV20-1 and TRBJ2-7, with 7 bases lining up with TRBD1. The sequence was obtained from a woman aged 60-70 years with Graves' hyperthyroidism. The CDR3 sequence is CSASPMTGTTYEQYF. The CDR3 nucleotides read TGCAGTGCTAGCCCAATGACAGGGACCACCTACGAGCAGTACTTC.